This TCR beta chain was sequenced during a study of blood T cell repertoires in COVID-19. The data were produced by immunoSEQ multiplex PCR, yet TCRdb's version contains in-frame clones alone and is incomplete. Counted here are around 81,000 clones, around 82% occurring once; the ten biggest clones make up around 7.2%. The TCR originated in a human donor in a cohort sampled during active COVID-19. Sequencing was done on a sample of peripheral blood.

This CDR3 reads CASSLGGIRAQPQHF. In nucleotides, the CDR3 is TGTGCCAGCAGCCTGGGAGGGATCCGTGCCCAGCCCCAGCATTTT. The chain joins TRBV3-1 (or the pseudogene TRBV3-2) to TRBJ1-5; D unclear. The CDR3 has 15 amino acids. Germline V gene lookup returns CDR1 LGHDT and CDR2 YNNKEL (reference sequence). V dropped 4 bases and J dropped 7 bases, with 17 bases sitting between them.